This is a list of T cell receptor beta chains from one sample in a study of T cell responses to AZD1222 COVID-19 vaccine. Sequencing was performed with immunoSEQ multiplex PCR; in TCRdb, only in-frame clones are kept and a portion is missing. The sample yields over 150,000 clones, approximately 90% seen once. The sample consisted of peripheral blood, taken 28 days after the second AZD1222 dose. The receptors stem from an adult who received the AZD1222 COVID-19 vaccine. The CDR3 runs from the conserved cysteine through the conserved F or W. A row's size may be missing; if present it is once, few, many or a size class.

>once|TRBV11-3
CASSLESGPTDTQYF
>.|TRBV5-4
CASSLIPGNEQFF
>.|TRBV9
CASSVVLGSHTQYF
>.|TRBV12-5
CASAEGITRTDTQYF
>.|TRBV28
CASSGGAARGFDGYTF
>.|TRBV6-5
CASSKQGGLDTEAFF
>.|TRBV5-8
CASSRGPNRGPNYGYTF
>.|TRBV28
CASSFPPAGADEQYF
>few|TRBV2
CASTAGGTYEQYF
>.|TRBV7-2
CASSLAGAGIYNEQFF
>.|TRBV11-3
CASSRRGDYSYNEQFF
>.|TRBV27
CASSPGTGRFLNSPLHF
>.|TRBV3-1/TRBV3-2
CASSLFSGSSQETQYF
>.|TRBV3-1/TRBV3-2
CASDLGGELFF
>.|TRBV27
CALGGAISNQPQHF
>.|TRBV4-3
CASSQEDSRNEQYF
>.|TRBV2
CASSELEVGDTQKLFF
>.|TRBV28
CASKIARGNYGYTF
>.|TRBV9
CASSVVFTGELFF
>.|TRBV19
CASSWDGGSNQPQHF
>once|TRBV11-2
CASSLDRQGREKLFF
>.|TRBV3-1/TRBV3-2
CASSHPSTGRGTEAFF
>.|TRBV27
CASSRGNSPLHF
>few|TRBV4-2
CASSQDPSGVGPTGELFF
>.|TRBV23-1
CASSQPDREDQPQHF
>.|TRBV15
CATSRGNQPQHF
>.|TRBV30
CACSGQGYYGYTF
>.|TRBV5-1
CASSLVAALNTEAFF
>.|TRBV19
CASRQGANEKLFF
>once|TRBV29-1
CSVPLSRDREGYTF
>.|TRBV18
CASSPLQGNTEAFF
>.|TRBV3-1/TRBV3-2
CASSHRTDLSQETQYF
>.|TRBV27
CASRPLGTRRTGELFF
>.|TRBV11-3
CASSSKDYEQYF
>.|TRBV25-1
CASSAGFSNQPQHF
>.|TRBV27
CASSLLGIGEAFF
>.|TRBV5-5
CASSLASLLGNSPLHF
>.|TRBV28
CASPPPVNEKLFF
>.|TRBV7-8
CASSLRQGNTEAFF
>.|TRBV29-1
CSVVWQGNQPQHF
>.|TRBV24-1
CATSDSTGGEKLFF
>.|TRBV6-2/TRBV6-3
CASSSGRMNTEAFF
>.|TRBV12-3/TRBV12-4
CASSVLSYEQYF
>.|TRBV30
CACRDPAGEHVGELFF
>.|TRBV5-1
CASSLTGSRYTF
>once|TRBV7-8
CASSLGPWASGQETQYF
>.|TRBV21-1
CASIHTGRPNTGELFF
>.|TRBV19
CASSIEGASSYEQYF
>.|TRBV12-5
CASGSQGLAALNEQFF
>.|TRBV6-6
CASRTSYEQYF